A single sample gave rise to the 20 T cell receptor beta chains below, sequenced in a study of blood T cell repertoires in COVID-19. This table comes from immunoSEQ multiplex PCR, and its TCRdb copy is limited to in-frame clones, with some not included. Among roughly 88,000 clones listed, 75% to 95% were seen once. Material: peripheral blood. These receptor sequences come from a woman aged 50 to 60 in a cohort sampled during active COVID-19.

The chain carries TRBV28 and TRBJ1-1; D uncertain. There are 12 residues in the CDR3. Germline V gives CDR1 MDHEN, CDR2 SYDVKM. V was shortened by 5 bases and J by 8 bases, with 12 bases between the two germline ends. CDR3 in DNA: TGTGCCAGCAGTCTCCGGGGTTACGAAGCTTTCTTT. Translating gives CASSLRGYEAFF.

In its sample, this clone was seen once. The genes are TRBV18 and TRBJ2-3; 10 positions match TRBD1. CDR1 KGHSH and CDR2 LQKENI come from the germline V gene. Trimming took 2 bases from V and 1 from J; bases not matched to a gene: 3. The CDR3 contains 16 residues. CDR3 residues: CASSPDGQGGTDTQYF. CDR3 DNA sequence: TGTGCCAGCTCACCAGACGGACAGGGGGGCACAGATACGCAGTATTTT.

This clone was detected once. The V and J genes are TRBV12-5 and TRBJ2-5; 10 nucleotides align to TRBD1. The junction had 6 bases not matched to a gene; V was cut back by 3 bases and J by 5 bases. The CDR3 length is 15 residues. Germline V gives CDR1 LGHNT, CDR2 FRNRAP. The CDR3 spells CASGFDRGREETQYF. The DNA for the CDR3 is TGTGCTAGTGGTTTCGACAGGGGGCGTGAGGAGACCCAGTACTTC.

The chain links TRBV19 to TRBJ1-4; 7 bases match TRBD1. CDR1 is LNHDA, CDR2 SQIVND, per germline (reference sequence). V trimming: 8 bases; J trimming: 0 bases; junction bases outside the gene matches: 9. The CDR3 runs to 16 residues. CDR3 DNA: TGTGCCAGTCTAAGGACAGGAGCCACAACTAATGAAAAACTGTTTTTT. Encoded protein: CASLRTGATTNEKLFF.

This chain links TRBV9 with TRBJ2-5; 7 nucleotides align to TRBD1. The ends lost 2 bases at V and 0 bases at J; junction bases unmatched: 4. From germline, CDR1 is SGDLS and CDR2 YYNGEE. This CDR3 contains 15 residues. The CDR3 region has the DNA TGTGCCAGCAGCGTGACAGGGCAGAACCAAGAGACCCAGTACTTC. Its protein product is CASSVTGQNQETQYF.

The V gene is TRBV5-1, the J gene TRBJ1-2; TRBD1 might be the D (5 bases). V was shortened by 0 bases and J by 6 bases, with 9 bases between the two germline ends. Germline assignment: CDR1 SGHRS and CDR2 YFSETQ. The CDR3 is made up of 13 amino acids. The CDR3 loop is CASSLVAGDGYTF. CDR3 nucleotides: TGCGCCAGCAGCTTGGTGGCGGGGGATGGCTACACCTTC.

This clone was seen only a few times. The V call is TRBV4-2, the J call TRBJ2-7; D remains ambiguous. Trimming shortened V by 0 bases and J by 2 bases, and 11 bases separated the two germline ends. This CDR3 has 15 residues. The germline V gene has CDR1 LGHNA and CDR2 YNFKEQ. CDR3 in amino acids: CASSQDGPRTYEQYF. CDR3 nucleotides: TGTGCCAGCAGCCAAGATGGTCCTAGGACCTACGAGCAGTACTTC.

The CDR3 nucleotides are TGTGCCAGCAGCTTGATTGGCAGGGGCTCTGGGGCCAACGTCCTGACTTTC. It translates to CASSLIGRGSGANVLTF. V usage is TRBV5-6 and J usage is TRBJ2-6, with a weak D call TRBD1 (6 bases). V dropped 1 base and J dropped 0 bases, with 11 bases sitting between them. The length of the CDR3 is 17 residues. CDR1 is SGHDT and CDR2 is YYEEEE in the germline V gene. Complete variable domain (other parts from reference TRBV5-6 and TRBJ2-6): DAGVTQSPTHLIKTRGQQVTLRCSPKSGHDTVSWYQQALGQGPQFIFQYYEEEERQRGNFPDRFSGHQFPNYSSELNVNALLLGDSALYLCASSLIGRGSGANVLTFGAGSRLTVL.

Here the CDR3 reads CASSLLARVSYNEQFF. CDR3 bases: TGTGCCAGCAGCTTACTAGCGCGAGTCTCCTACAATGAGCAGTTCTTC. The chain joins TRBV7-2 to TRBJ2-1, with a possible D match to TRBD2 (6 bases). The germline CDR1 and CDR2 sequences are SGHTA and FQGNSA. The V end lost 2 bases, the J end lost 0 bases, and 11 bases lay between the germline ends. The CDR3 sequence is 16 residues long.

This CDR3 reads CAGLPKTGGFYGYTF. In DNA, the CDR3 is TGTGCCGGCCTCCCCAAGACAGGGGGCTTTTATGGCTACACCTTC. This chain connects TRBV30 to TRBJ1-2; TRBD1 matches at 10 bases. The V gene's germline CDR1 is GTSNPN and CDR2 SVGIG (reference sequence). The CDR3 has 15 residues. V trimming: 8 bases; J trimming: 5 bases; junction bases outside the gene matches: 14.

This chain links TRBV27 with TRBJ1-4, with D possibly being TRBD1 (5 bases). From germline, CDR1 is MNHEY and CDR2 SMNVEV (reference sequence). The CDR3 runs to 16 residues. With 4 bases removed from V and 3 bases from J, the gap between germline ends came to 15 bases. This chain's CDR3 is CASSSTGAPANEKLFF. Written as DNA, the CDR3 is TGTGCCAGCAGTTCAACAGGTGCTCCAGCTAATGAAAAACTGTTTTTT.

The V call is TRBV5-1, the J call TRBJ2-3; D is possibly TRBD2 (6 bases). Germline V gene lookup returns CDR1 SGHRS and CDR2 YFSETQ. This CDR3 comprises 15 residues. Trimming left V 4 bases short and J 0 bases short, with 12 bases between. The CDR3 sequence is CASSRGGTSTDTQYF. The CDR3 nucleotides are TGCGCCAGCAGCCGAGGTGGGACTAGCACAGATACGCAGTATTTT.

The genes are TRBV27 and TRBJ2-5, with 11 nucleotides matching TRBD1. The CDR3 is 15 amino acids. Germline lookup yields CDR1 MNHEY and CDR2 SMNVEV (reference sequence). V was clipped by 5 bases and J by 4 bases; unmatched bases: 6. The CDR3 spells CASSRGTGGVETQYF. In DNA form, the CDR3 reads TGTGCCAGCAGTCGTGGGACAGGGGGTGTAGAGACCCAGTACTTC.

The CDR3, as DNA: TGTGCCAGCAGCTTAGCTCTTAACTATGGCTACACCTTC. Protein product: CASSLALNYGYTF. This chain uses TRBV7-9 with TRBJ1-2, with unresolved D. V lost 0 bases and J lost 1, with 3 bases in between. This CDR3 region has 13 residues. CDR1 and CDR2 from the germline V gene are SEHNR and FQNEAQ (reference sequence).

The CDR3 DNA follows: TGTGCCAGCAGTTTATGGTTTGATTGGGCTAGCGGGAGGTCAGACACAGATACGCAGTATTTT. Amino acid sequence: CASSLWFDWASGRSDTDTQYF. V is TRBV28 and J is TRBJ2-3; 11 bases agree with TRBD2. The CDR3 sequence is 21 residues long. Trimming removed 0 bases from V and 2 bases from J; junction bases left unmatched: 16. CDR1 is MDHEN and CDR2 is SYDVKM in the germline V gene.

The sample holds a few counts of this clone. The CDR3 loop is CAWSRMNTEAFF. The CDR3 DNA is TGTGCCTGGAGCAGGATGAACACTGAAGCTTTCTTT. The chain carries TRBV30 and TRBJ1-1; the D is unclear. Per germline, CDR1 GTSNPN and CDR2 SVGIG (reference sequence). The V and J ends lost 3 bases and 0 bases respectively, with 5 bases between them. The CDR3 is 12 amino acids.

V is TRBV19 and J is TRBJ1-5, with 9 bases matching TRBD1. Per the germline V gene, CDR1 is LNHDA and CDR2 is SQIVND (reference sequence). J lost 5 bases, V lost 6 bases, and 11 bases had no gene match. The CDR3 sequence is 16 residues long. The CDR3 DNA reads TGTGCCAGTAGCCTTGGCTTGGACAGGGGATATCAGCCCCAGCATTTT. Protein sequence: CASSLGLDRGYQPQHF.

The J gene is TRBJ1-3, the V gene TRBV11-3; D gene unclear. Trimming removed 1 base at V and 1 base at J, with 8 bases between. CDR3 size: 15 residues. Germline CDR1 SGHNT, CDR2 YENEEA. The CDR3, as DNA: TGTGCCAGCAGCTTAGGACTTAGTTCTGGAAACACCATATATTTT. Encoded protein: CASSLGLSSGNTIYF.

CDR3 in amino acids: CASSLFREPTYEQYF. In nucleotides, the CDR3 is TGTGCCAGCAGCTTATTTCGGGAACCAACCTACGAGCAGTACTTC. This chain uses TRBV11-3 with TRBJ2-7, with D possibly being TRBD2 (5 bases). V dropped 2 bases and J dropped 2 bases, with 13 bases sitting between them. This CDR3 contains 15 residues. Germline V gene data show CDR1 as SGHNT and CDR2 as YENEEA. Combining the CDR3 with reference TRBV11-3 and TRBJ2-7 gives the whole variable domain EAGVVQSPRYKIIEKKQPVAFWCNPISGHNTLYWYLQNLGQGPELLIRYENEEAVDDSQLPKDRFSAERLKGVDSTLKIQPAELGDSAVYLCASSLFREPTYEQYFGPGTRLTVT.

The chain is built from TRBV5-4 and TRBJ2-7; 16 nucleotides match TRBD2. Germline trimming cut 5 bases from V and 4 bases from J; bases unmatched to any gene: 9. The CDR3 consists of 17 residues. CDR1 and CDR2 from the germline V gene are SGHNT and YYREEE (reference sequence). CDR3 protein: CASSSGTSGRAFYEQYF. In nucleotides, the CDR3 is TGTGCCAGCAGTTCCGGGACTAGCGGGAGGGCCTTTTACGAGCAGTACTTC.